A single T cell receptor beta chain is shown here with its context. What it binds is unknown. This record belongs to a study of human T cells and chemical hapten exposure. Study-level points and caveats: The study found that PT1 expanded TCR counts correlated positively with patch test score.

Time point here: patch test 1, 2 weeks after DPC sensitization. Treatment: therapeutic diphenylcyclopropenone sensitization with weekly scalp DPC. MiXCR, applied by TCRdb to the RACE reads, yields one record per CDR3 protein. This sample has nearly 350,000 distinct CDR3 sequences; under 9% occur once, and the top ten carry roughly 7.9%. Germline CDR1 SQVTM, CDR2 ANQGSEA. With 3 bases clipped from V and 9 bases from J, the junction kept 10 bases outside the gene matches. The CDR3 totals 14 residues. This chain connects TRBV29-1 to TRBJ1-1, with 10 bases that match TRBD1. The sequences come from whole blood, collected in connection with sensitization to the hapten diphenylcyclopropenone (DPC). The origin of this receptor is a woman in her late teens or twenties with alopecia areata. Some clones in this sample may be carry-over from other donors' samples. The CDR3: CSVEGTGERTKAFF. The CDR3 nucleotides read TGCAGCGTTGAGGGGACAGGGGAGCGAACCAAAGCTTTCTTT.